The 10 T cell receptor beta chains presented below share a single source sample, sequenced in a study of T cell repertoires in cytomegalovirus infection. A single record per CDR3 protein comes from TCRdb applying MiXCR to the reads. The sample records more than 350,000 distinct CDR3 sequences, roughly 31% being singletons. The source material was PBMCs. The receptors stem from a human donor in good health (CMV status not recorded). Some clones in this sample may be carry-over from other donors' samples.

This clonotype has more than one count but fewer than ten. DNA for the CDR3: TGCAGCGTTGGGGGGCGGGGGAGCTACAATGAGCAGTTCTTC. This translates into CSVGGRGSYNEQFF. This rearrangement joins TRBV29-1 to TRBJ2-1; D is perhaps TRBD2 (7 bases). This CDR3 region has 14 residues. Germline V gives CDR1 SQVTM, CDR2 ANQGSEA. Trimming took 4 bases from V and 3 from J, leaving 13 bases between them.

The chain recombines TRBV10-2 with TRBJ1-5, with D possibly matching TRBD1 (5 bases). CDR3 length: 13 amino acids. V lost 4 bases and J 5 bases, leaving 9 bases between the germline ends. CDR1 is WSHSY and CDR2 is SAAADI in the germline V gene. The chain's CDR3 is CASSAGYDQPQHF. The CDR3 DNA sequence: TGCGCCAGCAGTGCAGGGTATGATCAGCCCCAGCATTTT.

In this sample, this clonotype turned up a few times. The V call is TRBV7-9, the J call TRBJ1-1, with TRBD1 matching over 7 bases. The CDR3 extends over 13 amino acids. V was clipped by 1 base and J by 7 bases; unmatched bases: 3. Germline V gives CDR1 SEHNR, CDR2 FQNEAQ (reference sequence). This CDR3 is CASSLVWDSEAFF. CDR3 nucleotide sequence: TGTGCCAGCAGCTTAGTATGGGACAGTGAAGCTTTCTTT.

This clonotype was detected a few times. The rearrangement links TRBV19 to TRBJ1-1; 9 bases are a match to TRBD1. Germline V CDR1 and CDR2: LNHDA, SQIVND (reference sequence). J lost 6 bases, V lost 6 bases, and 14 bases had no gene match. The CDR3 spans 16 residues. The CDR3 protein is CASSRDRVILGPEAFF. CDR3 bases: TGTGCCAGTAGCCGGGACAGGGTAATTCTTGGCCCTGAAGCTTTCTTT.

This clonotype showed up many times. The J gene is TRBJ2-5, the V gene TRBV4-1, with D perhaps TRBD2 (6 bases). V lost 0 bases to trimming and J lost 6 bases, with 8 bases between them. The length of the CDR3 is 13 residues. The germline V gene encodes CDR1 MGHRA and CDR2 YSYEKL. CDR3 sequence (DNA): TGCGCCAGCAGCCAAGAGGGGAGGAAGACCCAGTACTTC. It translates to CASSQEGRKTQYF.

The chain has TRBV19 and TRBJ1-5, with 7 bases aligning to TRBD1. V was pared by 7 bases and J by 1 base, with 7 bases of the junction left unmatched. CDR1 and CDR2 (germline): LNHDA, SQIVND (reference sequence). The CDR3 is 15 residues long. CDR3 bases: TGTGCCAGTACCCGAGGGACAGTAAGCAATCAGCCCCAGCATTTT. This codes for CASTRGTVSNQPQHF. The full variable domain, in which reference TRBV19 and TRBJ1-5 provide the parts outside the CDR3, is DGGITQSPKYLFRKEGQNVTLSCEQNLNHDAMYWYRQDPGQGLRLIYYSQIVNDFQKGDIAEGYSVSREKKESFPLTVTSAQKNPTAFYLCASTRGTVSNQPQHFGDGTRLSIL.

The chain links TRBV20-1 to TRBJ2-7; D is perhaps TRBD1 or TRBD2 (5 bases each). V was pared by 4 bases and J by 6 bases, with 19 bases between. The CDR3 totals 14 residues. Germline V gene sequence: CDR1 DFQATT, CDR2 SNEGSKA (reference sequence). The CDR3 sequence is CSAKTTGTAGEQYF. In DNA, the CDR3 is TGCAGTGCTAAGACGACGGGGACCGCGGGCGAGCAGTACTTC.

The genes are TRBV7-2 and TRBJ2-1; 13 nucleotides match TRBD2. Trimming cost V 4 bases and J 8 bases; bases outside gene matches: 5. Germline V gene lookup returns CDR1 SGHTA and CDR2 FQGNSA. The CDR3 has 15 residues. CDR3 sequence (DNA): TGTGCCAGCAGCTATACTAGCGGGGGGGCCCATGAGCAGTTCTTC. Protein: CASSYTSGGAHEQFF.

This clonotype was recorded once. The DNA of the CDR3 is TGCAGTGCTAGAGATCTGGATCTAGCGGTTCTGGAGACCCAGTACTTC. Amino acids: CSARDLDLAVLETQYF. The chain couples TRBV20-1 to TRBJ2-5; 7 bases match TRBD2. Germline V CDR1 and CDR2: DFQATT, SNEGSKA (reference sequence). With V trimmed by 0 bases and J by 5 bases, 12 bases remained unmatched. The CDR3 is made up of 16 amino acids.

In the case of this clonotype: An end of the junction does not agree with germline; a read error may underlie this. The V gene is TRBV4-1, the J gene TRBJ1-5, with unresolved D. The CDR3 covers 16 residues. Germline V gene lookup returns CDR1 MGHRA and CDR2 YSYEKL. CDR3 in DNA: TGCGCCAGCAGCCAAGATCTGATCGGGTTTAATCAGCCCCAGCGTTGG. It is translated as CASSQDLIGFNQPQRW.